These T cell receptor beta chains were read from a single sample in a study of T cell responses to AZD1222 COVID-19 vaccine. Data came from immunoSEQ multiplex PCR; TCRdb stores just in-frame clones and leaves some out. The table has about 130,000 clones, 75% to 90% seen once; the top ten hold 3.5% to 5.5%. The sequencing used peripheral blood, collected 28 days after the second AZD1222 dose. These TCRs come from an adult who received the AZD1222 COVID-19 vaccine. CDR3s include the opening cysteine and the closing phenylalanine or tryptophan. D genes are given only for firm matches. Rows may omit the clone size; those that give it use once, few, many or a size class.

length	V	D	J	size	DNA	CDR3
15	TRBV11-2	.	TRBJ1-3	.	TGTGCCAGCAGCCCAGAGTGGACCTCTGGAAACACCATATATTTT	CASSPEWTSGNTIYF
13	TRBV28	.	TRBJ2-5	.	TGTGCCAGCAGTTCTACCGAACAAGAGACCCAGTACTTC	CASSSTEQETQYF
14	TRBV28	TRBD1	TRBJ2-7	.	TGTGCCAGCAGCCCCGGGCAGGGGGCCCACGAGCAGTACTTC	CASSPGQGAHEQYF
13	TRBV6-1	.	TRBJ2-5	.	TGTGCCAGCAGTGAATGGCAGCAAGAGACCCAGTACTTC	CASSEWQQETQYF
18	TRBV2	.	TRBJ1-6	.	TGTGCCAGCAATAAAAAGCTCGGGGAGTTCCTCTATAATTCACCCCTCCACTTT	CASNKKLGEFLYNSPLHF
13	TRBV30	.	TRBJ1-1	.	TGTGCCTGGAGCCGCAGTTTGAACACTGAAGCTTTCTTT	CAWSRSLNTEAFF
15	TRBV27	.	TRBJ2-1	.	TGTGCCAGCATGTCCTACCAACTTCTCTACAATGAGCAGTTCTTC	CASMSYQLLYNEQFF
15	TRBV20-1	.	TRBJ1-3	.	TGCAGTGCTAGTGACAAATCCCACTCTGGAAACACCATATATTTT	CSASDKSHSGNTIYF
13	TRBV30	.	TRBJ1-1	.	TGTGCCTGGAGTGTCCTCCGGGGAGGGGGAGCTTTCTTT	CAWSVLRGGGAFF
15	TRBV7-2	.	TRBJ2-3	.	TGTGCCAGCAGCCCCGGGGACATACGCACAGATACGCAGTATTTT	CASSPGDIRTDTQYF
14	TRBV3-1/TRBV3-2	.	TRBJ2-2	.	TGTGCCAGCAGCCAAAAGGGGACGGCCGGGGAGCTGTTTTTT	CASSQKGTAGELFF
15	TRBV28	TRBD1	TRBJ1-3	.	TGTGCCAGCAGTTTTTCCAGGGGGATAGGAAACACCATATATTTT	CASSFSRGIGNTIYF
13	TRBV30	TRBD1	TRBJ2-7	.	TGTGCCTGGGACAGGGGGCAGACCTACGAGCAGTACTTC	CAWDRGQTYEQYF
15	TRBV30	TRBD1	TRBJ2-7	.	TGTGCCTGGATCCGGCAGGACAGGTCCCAGAACGAGCAGTACTTC	CAWIRQDRSQNEQYF
16	TRBV5-1	.	TRBJ1-4	few	TGCGCCAGCACCCTGGACAGCCCGGTGGCTAATGAAAAACTGTTTTTT	CASTLDSPVANEKLFF
13	TRBV6-6	.	TRBJ2-1	.	TGTGCCAGCAGTTACTCACCTTCATATGAGCAGTTCTTC	CASSYSPSYEQFF
14	TRBV5-1	.	TRBJ2-3	few	TGCGCCAGCAGGTGGAGCGGGTACACAGATACGCAGTATTTT	CASRWSGYTDTQYF
15	TRBV5-8	TRBD2	TRBJ2-1	.	TGTGCCAGCAGCCGTCACGGGGGGGGATACAATGAGCAGTTCTTC	CASSRHGGGYNEQFF
16	TRBV5-1	TRBD1	TRBJ2-3	.	TGCGCCAGCAGCTTGGGGGGACAGGGGTTCGGAGATACGCAGTATTTT	CASSLGGQGFGDTQYF
16	TRBV28	.	TRBJ2-7	.	TGTGCCAGCAGTTTAAGCAAGGGATTCGGAACCTACGAGCAGTACTTC	CASSLSKGFGTYEQYF
13	TRBV5-1	.	TRBJ1-5	.	TGCGCCAGCAGCTTGGACCCGGGTCAGCCCCAGCATTTT	CASSLDPGQPQHF
11	TRBV6-1	.	TRBJ1-5	few	TGTGCCAGCACTGAAAAGGGGACCCAGCATTTT	CASTEKGTQHF